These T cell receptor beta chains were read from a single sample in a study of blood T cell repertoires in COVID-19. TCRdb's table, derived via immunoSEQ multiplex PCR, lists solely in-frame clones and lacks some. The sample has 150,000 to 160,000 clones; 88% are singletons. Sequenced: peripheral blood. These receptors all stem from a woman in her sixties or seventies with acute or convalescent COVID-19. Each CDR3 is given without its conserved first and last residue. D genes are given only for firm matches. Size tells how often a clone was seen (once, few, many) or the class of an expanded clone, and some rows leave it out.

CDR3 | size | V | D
ASSYGLAAPDTQY | . | TRBV6-5 | TRBD2
ASSLDLAGGAF | once | TRBV11-2 | TRBD1
ASSLYYGTNEQF | once | TRBV7-8 | .
SVEVGGSYNEQF | . | TRBV29-1 | .
ASSIALVGLPLYEQY | . | TRBV19 | .
ASSQGRQGYGYT | . | TRBV14 | TRBD1
ASSGDRGGNEQF | . | TRBV2 | TRBD1
ASRKGGGGEKLF | . | TRBV6-6 | .
ASSPPEGARSQPQH | . | TRBV18 | TRBD1
ASSDFNRGEQF | . | TRBV6-4 | TRBD1
ASSPNRGIGYGYT | once | TRBV6-5 | TRBD1
ASSGVAGGGETQY | . | TRBV28 | TRBD2
SVEEPTVLNTGELF | once | TRBV29-1 | .
AWSPLEMDTEAF | . | TRBV30 | .
SGWQMIEAF | . | TRBV20-1 | .
ASKQSLNTIY | . | TRBV21-1 | .
ASSPLLGQAQETQY | . | TRBV2 | .
ASSHPQGYEQY | . | TRBV7-9 | .
ASSGLGVSQETQY | . | TRBV5-6 | .
ASSPQWYQGAANVLT | . | TRBV18 | .
ASSLAYTGADTQY | . | TRBV7-9 | .
ASSFGGAGGNSPLH | . | TRBV6-5 | TRBD1
ASSLPKTGGWGTEAF | . | TRBV7-2 | TRBD1
ASSQDLRAPNYGYT | . | TRBV4-3 | .
ASSRGTVEGPQH | . | TRBV5-6 | TRBD1
ASSVEGLVNEQF | . | TRBV9 | .
ASRRGGLQVSGANVLT | . | TRBV2 | .
ASSSLTGQSSYNEQF | . | TRBV7-9 | .
ASSLRSGEGQPQH | . | TRBV7-2 | .
ASSEGRINFQETQY | . | TRBV6-1 | .
AISESGVQPQH | . | TRBV10-3 | .
ASGVAGEPETQY | . | TRBV5-1 | TRBD2
ASSLVTGRINEQF | . | TRBV7-9 | TRBD1
ASRPAGKNIQY | . | TRBV6-5 | .
ASSLAGNYGYT | . | TRBV5-1 | .
ASSLNPTPF | . | TRBV11-2 | .
SASSRAGSEAF | . | TRBV20-1 | .
SASQGAAF | . | TRBV20-1 | TRBD1
ASSSRDTISGTEAF | once | TRBV6-5 | .
AWSKGLNSPLH | once | TRBV30 | .
ATSRDLVRGYGYT | . | TRBV15 | .
ASSHRQVSKETQY | . | TRBV27 | .
ASSSGGREAYNEQF | . | TRBV7-3 | TRBD1
ASSLGRGYGYT | . | TRBV12-3/TRBV12-4 | .
ASSPRSGGSGNTIY | . | TRBV14 | .
ASSPLFAEAF | . | TRBV18 | .
ASSSRTSGGAGELF | . | TRBV28 | TRBD2
ASRRDRGGQPQH | . | TRBV2 | TRBD1
ASSQVRGAYTGELF | . | TRBV3-1/TRBV3-2 | .